This TCR beta chain was sequenced for a study of liver allograft versus peripheral blood T cells. Study as a whole: Comparative analysis was performed on T cell receptor repertoires from transplanted livers and from recipients' peripheral blood.

Via MiXCR, TCRdb re-called the reads, giving one row per CDR3 protein. The profile shows more than 9,000 distinct CDR3 sequences, 15% to 20% of them singletons. The germline CDR1 and CDR2 sequences are SQVTM and ANQGSEA. Trimming cost V 1 base and J 4 bases, with 19 bases left between them. The CDR3 sequence is 16 residues long. General study points: Repertoires found inside liver allografts reportedly differed from T cell receptor repertoires in peripheral blood.

This clonotype has at least ten counts. The antigen is unknown. This receptor was taken from a human patient who had a liver transplant. Among the T cells, some may be from the graft donor. The chain has TRBV29-1 and TRBJ1-2, with D tentatively TRBD1 (5 bases). CDR3 sequence: CSVEGTNRGESYGYTF. The DNA of the CDR3 is TGCAGCGTTGAAGGTACGAATAGAGGGGAGTCCTATGGCTACACCTTC. Based on the CDR3 plus reference TRBV29-1 and TRBJ1-2, the full variable domain is SAVISQKPSRDICQRGTSLTIQCQVDSQVTMMFWYRQQPGQSLTLIATANQGSEATYESGFVIDKFPISRPNLTFSTLTVSNMSPEDSSIYLCSVEGTNRGESYGYTFGSGTRLTVV.